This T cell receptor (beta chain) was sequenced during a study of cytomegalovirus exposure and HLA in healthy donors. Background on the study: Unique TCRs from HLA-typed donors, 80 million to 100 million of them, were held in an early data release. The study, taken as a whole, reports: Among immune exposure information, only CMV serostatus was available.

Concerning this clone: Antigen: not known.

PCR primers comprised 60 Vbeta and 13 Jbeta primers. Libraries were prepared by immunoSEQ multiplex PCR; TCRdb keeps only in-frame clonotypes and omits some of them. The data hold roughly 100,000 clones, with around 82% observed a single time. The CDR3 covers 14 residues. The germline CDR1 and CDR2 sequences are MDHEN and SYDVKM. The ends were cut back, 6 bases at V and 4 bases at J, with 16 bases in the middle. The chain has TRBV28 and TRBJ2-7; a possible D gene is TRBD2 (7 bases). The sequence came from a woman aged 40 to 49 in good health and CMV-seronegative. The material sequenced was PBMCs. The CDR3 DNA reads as TGTGCCAGCAGCTCGCCGGGGGGCTATTACGAGCAGTACTTC. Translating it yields CASSSPGGYYEQYF.